This T cell receptor beta chain was sequenced during a study of CXCR3-negative and CXCR3-positive naive CD8 T cells (dated by TCRdb to between 2018 and 2021). Study-level background: In total, roughly 150 million TRB reads were obtained, or roughly 1.5 +/- 0.3 million reads per library. Diversity and physicochemical repertoire analyses were performed on about 12 donors pooled from two independent experiments. Naive subsets from about five donors and memory cells from 3 donors were included in the TRBV-TRBJ cluster analysis. Overall study results and their limits: Freshly isolated PBMCs were used for most assays because CXCR3 expression went down partially after cryopreservation. TRB CDR3s from CXCR3-positive naive cells showed higher hydrophobicity (lower Kidera factor 4), lower energy, and higher strength and volume indices than CXCR3-negative naive cells. Repertoire diversity was comparably high in both naive subsets but much lower in memory CD8+ T cells. TRBV-TRBJ usage was similar between naive CXCR3-negative and CXCR3-positive cells from the same donor, while memory cells showed distinct patterns. Because surface CD5, which has been linked to self-reactivity in mice, was comparable between naive subsets, TCR interaction strength was also inferred from TRB CDR3 physicochemical properties.

The sequencer was a NextSeq 550. The Human TCR Profiling Kit (MiLaboratory) was used to make UMI-labeled 5' RACE TRB cDNA libraries. cDNA synthesis used the entire amount of extracted RNA, and PCR amplification then used the entire amount of cDNA produced. Libraries were prepared in parallel with an identical number of PCR cycles. On the authors' methods: With a requirement of at least two reads per UMI, MIGEC and MiXCR extracted about 50,000 +/- 10,000 unique UMI-labeled TRB cDNA molecules per library. Each library averaged around 40,000 +/- 10,000 functional in-frame TRB CDR3 nucleotide clonotypes without stop codons. After downsampling to 5000 UMI-labeled TRB molecules per sample, diversity metrics such as normalized Shannon-Wiener and Chao1 were calculated in VDJtools. VDJtools computed clonotype-size-weighted physicochemical properties of the central five CDR3 residues: interaction energy, strength, volume and Kidera factor 4. Following reprocessing of the reads by TCRdb, the data hold one row per CDR3 protein sequence and no DNA is available. These V and J calls originate from TCRdb's pipeline instead of the authors' own analysis. The sample table records roughly 140,000 distinct CDR3 sequences. In total, the top ten clones hold around 0.28% of the sample.

Each CD8+ T cell subset was flow-sorted in triplicate, with approximately 300,000 cells per subset placed directly into RLT lysis buffer. To exclude memory contaminants, naive CD8+ T cells were stringently defined as CD45RO-CCR7+CD27+CD95-. Using standard density gradient centrifugation, peripheral blood mononuclear cells were isolated from buffy coats. Naive CXCR3-negative and CXCR3-positive CD8+ T cells were flow-sorted on a FACSAria III. Total RNA was extracted from sorted cells using an RNeasy Mini Kit. From its cysteine to its phenylalanine, the CDR3 spans 13 amino acids. DNA was not recorded. As for this clonotype: Its antigen specificity is not known.

This chain joins TRBV12-3 or TRBV12-4 to TRBJ1-2; the D call of TRBD1 rests on TCRdb alone, since no DNA is present to check it. The sequence came from a human donor in good health. Some clones in this sample may be carry-over from other donors' samples. The sequenced sample consisted of naive CXCR3+ CD8+ T cells from blood. The meaning of the sample's cell subset or site label: CD45RO-CCR7+CD27+CD95- naive CD8+ T cells expressing CXCR3 (TNR3+). CDR3 reads: CASATGIFYGYTF.